The clone carrying this T cell receptor beta chain was seen just once. Its antigen is currently unknown. V lost 4 bases and J 4 bases, leaving 11 bases between the germline ends. The germline CDR1 and CDR2 sequences are SGHNT and YYREEE (reference sequence). This CDR3 contains 14 residues. This sample is drawn from a study of cytomegalovirus exposure and HLA in healthy donors. Notes on the study in general: For most TCR beta V segments, an earlier analysis put the productive rate at about 87% or about 30% of the time. A later analysis reportedly identified an Asian-associated ancestry cluster as carrying fewer N-insertions than the approximately 670-donor mean. As a later analysis revealed, the rate of TCR association differed by HLA locus, with DRB1 most and HLA-C fewest.

PCR amplification relied on 60 Vbeta primers (plus 13 Jbeta primers). Only in-frame clones appear in the TCRdb table, and some are missing; sequencing was by immunoSEQ multiplex PCR. The repertoire holds more than 95,000 clones, with roughly three quarters as singletons. V and J are TRBV5-4 and TRBJ2-2, with D possibly TRBD2 on 5 matching bases. The receptor was isolated from a man aged 45-65 years in good health and CMV-seropositive. Sequenced material: PBMCs. CDR3 bases: TGTGCCAGCAGCGCGGATGGGAGCACCGGGGAGCTGTTTTTT. It codes for CASSADGSTGELFF.